This TCR beta chain was found in a study of blood T cell repertoires in COVID-19. Trimming removed 1 base from V and 1 base from J, with 15 bases in between. The CDR3 contains 17 residues. Germline lookup yields CDR1 SNHLY and CDR2 FYNNEI. Method: immunoSEQ multiplex PCR; TCRdb's copy keeps in-frame clones and lacks some. Found here are a few hundred thousand clones, approximately 78% of them singletons; the top ten hold around 8%. Sequences were obtained from peripheral blood. This receptor was identified in a woman older than 75 with COVID-19, enrolled during active disease. The chain links TRBV2 to TRBJ2-3, with D perhaps matching TRBD2 (6 bases). The CDR3 DNA follows: TGTGCCAGCAGTGAAGGTGGTAGAGCTAGCGGCACAGATACGCAGTATTTT. This sequence encodes CASSEGGRASGTDTQYF.